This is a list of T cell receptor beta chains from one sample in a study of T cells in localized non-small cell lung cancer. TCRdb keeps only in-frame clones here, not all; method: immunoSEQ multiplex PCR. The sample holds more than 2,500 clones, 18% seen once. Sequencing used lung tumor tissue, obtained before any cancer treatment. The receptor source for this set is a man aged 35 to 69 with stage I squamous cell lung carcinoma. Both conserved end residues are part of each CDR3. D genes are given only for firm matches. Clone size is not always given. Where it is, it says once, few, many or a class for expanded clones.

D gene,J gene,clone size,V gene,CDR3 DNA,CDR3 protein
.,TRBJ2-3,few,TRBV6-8,TGTGCCAGCGCACGAGTTGAAGTCCGGGATACGCAGTATTTT,CASARVEVRDTQYF
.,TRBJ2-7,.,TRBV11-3,TGTGCCAGCAGCACGGGACGAATACCGGACTACGAGCAGTACTTC,CASSTGRIPDYEQYF
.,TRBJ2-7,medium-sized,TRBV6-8,TGTGCCACCTCAGCCGGACCAGGGGAGCAGTACTTC,CATSAGPGEQYF
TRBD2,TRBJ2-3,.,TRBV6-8,TGTGCCAGCAGTTCGATCCGACCGGGACTAGCGGGGGGCGAGGGTACGCAGTATTTT,CASSSIRPGLAGGEGTQYF
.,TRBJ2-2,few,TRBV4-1,TGCGCCAGCAGCCAAGGGGACCTAAACACCGGGGAGCTGTTTTTT,CASSQGDLNTGELFF
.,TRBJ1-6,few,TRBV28,TGTGCCAGCAGCTACCGGTTCAAAGGGAACAGCTCACCCCTCCACTTT,CASSYRFKGNSSPLHF
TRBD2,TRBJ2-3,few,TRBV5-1,TGCGCCAGCAGCCCTTTGGCGGGGGGGCCCACAGATACGCAGTATTTT,CASSPLAGGPTDTQYF
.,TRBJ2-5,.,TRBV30,TGTGCCGGAAACCTAGGCTCAGGAGAGACCCAGTACTTC,CAGNLGSGETQYF
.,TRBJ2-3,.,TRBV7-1,TGTGCCAGCAGCTTAGCCCACCGAGATACGCAGTATTTT,CASSLAHRDTQYF
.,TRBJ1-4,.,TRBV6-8,TGTGCCAGCAGTTTTCATCGGGACGCCGGCGGAAAACTGTTTTTT,CASSFHRDAGGKLFF
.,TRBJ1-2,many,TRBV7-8,TGTGCCAGCACCCCAACTTTTAACTATGGCTACACCTTC,CASTPTFNYGYTF
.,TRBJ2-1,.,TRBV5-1,TGCGCCAGCAGCTTGGCAGGGAGCTCCTACAATGAGCAGTTCTTC,CASSLAGSSYNEQFF
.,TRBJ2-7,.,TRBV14,TGTGCCAGCAGCCAAGGTTATGGGGGTTCCTACGAGCAGTACTTC,CASSQGYGGSYEQYF
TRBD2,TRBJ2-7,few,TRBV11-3,TGTGCCAGCAGCTTAAGCGGGAGATATTACGAGCAGTACTTC,CASSLSGRYYEQYF
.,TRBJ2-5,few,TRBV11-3,TGTGCCAGCAGCTTCGGCACGGACAGACAAGAGACCCAGTACTTC,CASSFGTDRQETQYF
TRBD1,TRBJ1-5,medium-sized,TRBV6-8,TGTGCCAGCAGCTCGGGACAGTTTGATCAGCCCCAGCATTTT,CASSSGQFDQPQHF
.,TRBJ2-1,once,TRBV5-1,TGCGCCAGCAGCTTGGGAATAGCGAGCAATGAGCAGTTCTTC,CASSLGIASNEQFF
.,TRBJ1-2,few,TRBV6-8,TGTGCCATCAGTATTGGTGGGAAGGATGGCTACACCTTC,CAISIGGKDGYTF
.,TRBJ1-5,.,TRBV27,TGTGCCAGCAGTTTAAATGGGAATCAGCCCCAGCATTTT,CASSLNGNQPQHF
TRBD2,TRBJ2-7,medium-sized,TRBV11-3,TGTGCCAGCAGCCCCAGCGGGGGGGCCTACGAGCAGTACTTC,CASSPSGGAYEQYF
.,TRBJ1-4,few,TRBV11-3,TGTGCCAGCAGCGCACAGGGTATCGCAACTAATGAAAAACTGTTTTTT,CASSAQGIATNEKLFF
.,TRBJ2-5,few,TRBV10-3,TGTGCCAGCGGACGTTTCGAAGGGACCCAGTACTTC,CASGRFEGTQYF
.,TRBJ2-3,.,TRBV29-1,TGCAGCGGGTTTGGGTGGGGGGCAAGGGGCACAGATACGCAGTATTTT,CSGFGWGARGTDTQYF
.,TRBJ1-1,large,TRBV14,TGTGCCAGCAGCCAGTCCCCGCGGGTACCGGCTTTCTTT,CASSQSPRVPAFF
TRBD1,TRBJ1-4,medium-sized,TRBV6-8,TGTGCCAGCAGTTACAGGGACAGGGTTGACGAAAAACTGTTTTTT,CASSYRDRVDEKLFF
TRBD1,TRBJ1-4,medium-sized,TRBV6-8,TGTGCCAGCAGTTACAGGGCGACAGGGGAAGAAAAACTGTTTTTT,CASSYRATGEEKLFF
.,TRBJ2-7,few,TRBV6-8,TGTGCCAGCAGTTACCCACAGGGAAACGAGCAGTACTTC,CASSYPQGNEQYF
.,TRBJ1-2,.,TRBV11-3,TGTGCCAGCAGCTTGGTGGGGGGCAGCTATGGCTACACCTTC,CASSLVGGSYGYTF
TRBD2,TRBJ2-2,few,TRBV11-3,TGTGCCAGCAGCTTAGGGACTAGCGGGTTGACCGGGGAGCTGTTTTTT,CASSLGTSGLTGELFF
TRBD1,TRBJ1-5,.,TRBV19,TGTGCCACAAACCCGACAGGGGGCTTTCAACAGCCCCAGCATTTT,CATNPTGGFQQPQHF